These 22 T cell receptor beta chains share one sample of origin, sequenced in a study of cytomegalovirus exposure and HLA in healthy donors. It was with 60 Vbeta and 13 Jbeta primers that the PCR ran. Data came from immunoSEQ multiplex PCR; TCRdb stores just in-frame clones and leaves some out. The sample comprises around 170,000 clones, 79% of which are singletons, and roughly 0.64% rests with the top ten. The sequenced material came from PBMCs. These receptors originate from a woman aged 40 to 50 in good health and CMV-seronegative.

This sequence joins TRBV7-6 and TRBJ2-5; D is unclear. The germline CDR1 and CDR2 sequences are SGHVS and FNYEAQ. Deletions cut 1 base from V and 2 bases from J, with 8 bases between. The CDR3 spans 14 residues. CDR3: CASSLGQIQETQYF. The CDR3 bases are TGTGCCAGCAGCTTAGGGCAGATACAAGAGACCCAGTACTTC.

V is TRBV15 and J is TRBJ2-3; 12 nucleotides align to TRBD1. CDR1 and CDR2 (germline): LNHNV, YYDKDF (reference sequence). V dropped 2 bases and J dropped 4; count of bases not matched to a gene: 4. This CDR3 is built from 16 residues. CDR3 sequence (DNA): TGTGCCACCAGCAGATTCGGGACAGGGGGCCCAGATACGCAGTATTTT. This encodes CATSRFGTGGPDTQYF.

The V gene is TRBV10-1, the J gene TRBJ2-2, with 7 positions matching TRBD2. CDR3 size: 16 residues. CDR1 and CDR2 from the germline V gene are WNHNN and SYGVQD (reference sequence). V shed 5 bases, J shed 1 base, and the junction held 7 bases outside the gene matches. CDR3 sequence (DNA): TGCGCCAGCAGTCGGGCTAGCGGTTTGAACACCGGGGAGCTGTTTTTT. Its protein is CASSRASGLNTGELFF.

This sequence joins TRBV5-1 and TRBJ2-5, with D perhaps matching TRBD2 (6 bases). Trimming shortened V by 2 bases and J by 5 bases, and 13 bases separated the two germline ends. This CDR3 contains 14 residues. Germline V gives CDR1 SGHRS, CDR2 YFSETQ. The CDR3 DNA sequence: TGCGCCAGCAGCTTATTCCGGGGGTCGGAGACCCAGTACTTC. This gives the protein CASSLFRGSETQYF.

J is TRBJ1-2 and V is TRBV7-8, with D perhaps matching TRBD1 (5 bases). The V and J ends lost 1 base and 3 bases respectively, with 9 bases between them. Per germline, CDR1 SGHVS and CDR2 FQNEAQ. This CDR3 is built from 14 residues. The CDR3 here is CASSLGLGDYGYTF. The DNA for the CDR3 is TGTGCCAGCAGCTTAGGGTTAGGGGACTATGGCTACACCTTC.

This clone was found many times. The J gene is TRBJ1-4, the V gene TRBV2; no definite D call. CDR1 and CDR2 from the germline V gene are SNHLY and FYNNEI. Trimming shortened V by 0 bases and J by 14 bases, and 10 bases separated the two germline ends. The CDR3 extends over 12 amino acids. The CDR3 bases are TGTGCCAGCAGTGAAGCCTCAGAATCTCTGTTTTTT. Residues: CASSEASESLFF.

The chain recombines TRBV5-4 with TRBJ2-7; 13 positions agree with TRBD2. V was pared by 4 bases and J by 6 bases, with 7 bases of the junction left unmatched. The CDR3 totals 15 residues. Per germline, CDR1 SGHNT and CDR2 YYREEE (reference sequence). CDR3 nucleotide sequence: TGTGCCAGCAGCCCCCTGACTAGCGGGGGGTGCGAGCAGTACTTC. Translation gives CASSPLTSGGCEQYF.

The V gene is TRBV30, the J gene TRBJ1-2; TRBD1 might be the D (5 bases). Germline CDR1 and CDR2: GTSNPN and SVGIG (reference sequence). This CDR3 has 13 residues. V lost 8 bases, J lost 1 base, and 14 bases lay in between. CDR3 bases: TGTGCCACAGTATCCGACAGTAACTATGGCTACACCTTC. This encodes CATVSDSNYGYTF. Variable domain in full (rest from reference TRBV30 and TRBJ1-2): SQTIHQWPATLVQPVGSPLSLECTVEGTSNPNLYWYRQAAGRGLQLLFYSVGIGQISSEVPQNLSASRPQDRQFILSSKKLLLSDSGFYLCATVSDSNYGYTFGSGTRLTVV.

The chain has TRBV14 and TRBJ2-3; 8 bases fit TRBD2. The CDR3 consists of 15 residues. V trimming: 4 bases; J trimming: 5 bases; junction bases outside the gene matches: 8. Germline V gene sequence: CDR1 SGHDN, CDR2 FVKESK. The CDR3 protein is CASSLGLARGDTQYF. Written as DNA, the CDR3 is TGTGCCAGCAGCCTCGGACTAGCCCGGGGAGATACGCAGTATTTT.

The J gene is TRBJ2-1, the V gene TRBV2, with D possibly matching TRBD1 (6 bases). From germline, CDR1 is SNHLY and CDR2 FYNNEI. Trimming pared 5 bases from V and 8 bases from J, leaving 10 bases between. CDR3 length equals 12 residues. CDR3 in DNA: TGTGCCAGCAGTTCAGGGGTAGATGAGCAGTTCTTC. Protein product: CASSSGVDEQFF.

As to this clone: Germline and junction disagree at one end, which may indicate a read error. This chain joins TRBV6-5 and TRBJ2-7; D might be TRBD1 (6 bases). The CDR3 sequence is 13 residues long. Germline V gives CDR1 MNHEY, CDR2 SVGAGI. CDR3 bases: TGTGCCAGCAGTTACTCGGGACACGGGGCGCAAGACTTC. This translates into CASSYSGHGAQDF.

Only one count was recorded for this clone. This rearrangement joins TRBV27 to TRBJ2-5; a weak D match, TRBD2 (6 bases). Germline V gene sequence: CDR1 MNHEY, CDR2 SMNVEV (reference sequence). The CDR3 consists of 13 residues. With 6 bases removed from V and 11 bases from J, the gap between germline ends came to 19 bases. The CDR3 protein is CASRLGTLGEQYF. The DNA of the CDR3 is TGTGCCAGCAGACTAGGGACTCTGGGGGAGCAGTACTTC.

The J gene is TRBJ2-2, the V gene TRBV4-1; possibly TRBD1 for D (7 bases). The CDR3 is made up of 15 amino acids. The V gene lost 1 base and the J gene lost 6 bases, with 12 bases spanning the gap. CDR1 and CDR2 (germline): MGHRA, YSYEKL. CDR3 coding DNA: TGCGCCAGCAGCCAAGGGACAGGAGGGGCCGGGGAGCTGTTTTTT. This gives the protein CASSQGTGGAGELFF.

The J gene is TRBJ2-2, the V gene TRBV11-2; 8 bases match TRBD1. The CDR3 sequence is 16 residues long. In germline, CDR1 is SGHAT, CDR2 FQNNGV. With V trimmed by 4 bases and J by 4 bases, 8 bases remained unmatched. This chain's CDR3 is CASSSTWTGSTGELFF. CDR3 bases: TGTGCCAGCAGCTCCACCTGGACAGGGTCCACCGGGGAGCTGTTTTTT. Based on the CDR3 plus reference TRBV11-2 and TRBJ2-2, the full variable domain is EAGVAQSPRYKIIEKRQSVAFWCNPISGHATLYWYQQILGQGPKLLIQFQNNGVVDDSQLPKDRFSAERLKGVDSTLKIQPAKLEDSAVYLCASSSTWTGSTGELFFGEGSRLTVL.

This chain uses TRBV9 with TRBJ2-1; TRBD1 might be the D (6 bases). There are 15 residues in the CDR3. V shed 0 bases and J shed 2 bases, with 9 bases lying between them. Germline loops: CDR1 SGDLS, CDR2 YYNGEE. CDR3 loop: CASSVGQGTYNEQFF. The CDR3 DNA sequence: TGTGCCAGCAGCGTAGGCCAGGGGACCTACAATGAGCAGTTCTTC. The full variable domain, with the rest looked up from reference TRBV9 and TRBJ2-1, is DSGVTQTPKHLITATGQRVTLRCSPRSGDLSVYWYQQSLDQGLQFLIQYYNGEERAKGNILERFSAQQFPDLHSELNLSSLELGDSALYFCASSVGQGTYNEQFFGPGTRLTVL.

The V and J genes are TRBV5-1 and TRBJ2-4, with D tentatively TRBD2 (6 bases). This CDR3 is 15 amino acids long. V was clipped by 0 bases and J by 5 bases, with 12 bases between them. Germline assignment: CDR1 SGHRS and CDR2 YFSETQ. This CDR3 is CASSLVGLDENIQYF. The CDR3 DNA reads as TGCGCCAGCAGCTTGGTGGGACTGGATGAAAACATTCAGTACTTC.

CDR3 amino acids: CASRADLLNTEAFF. In nucleotides, the CDR3 is TGTGCCAGCAGGGCGGACTTGCTGAACACTGAAGCTTTCTTT. The rearrangement uses TRBV2 and TRBJ1-1; D is uncertain. CDR3 length: 14 residues. CDR1 SNHLY and CDR2 FYNNEI come from the germline V gene. Trimming took off 6 bases at V and 0 bases at J, with 11 bases between the two ends.

This clone was observed a handful of times. V gene TRBV29-1 combines with J gene TRBJ2-1, with D possibly TRBD2 on 6 matching bases. The CDR3 loop spans 11 amino acids. Trimming left V 7 bases short and J 5 bases short, with 9 bases between. CDR1 and CDR2 (germline): SQVTM, ANQGSEA. The chain's CDR3 is CSAGLNNEQFF. In nucleotides, the CDR3 is TGCAGCGCCGGACTAAACAATGAGCAGTTCTTC.

This clone turned up a few times. The J gene is TRBJ1-1, the V gene TRBV6-6; D is perhaps TRBD1 (6 bases). The CDR3 loop spans 12 amino acids. Germline V lookup: CDR1 MNHNY, CDR2 SVGAGI (reference sequence). Between the trimmed V and J ends, which lost 2 bases and 8 bases, there was a span of 9 bases. The CDR3 DNA is TGTGCCAGCAGTTACCTGACAGGCGAAGCTTTCTTT. This gives the protein CASSYLTGEAFF.

V gene TRBV4-1 combines with J gene TRBJ2-4; 8 bases are a match to TRBD2. Unmatched junction bases numbered 19, after V lost 1 base and J lost 2 bases. Germline V gene data show CDR1 as MGHRA and CDR2 as YSYEKL. The CDR3 runs to 21 residues. The chain's CDR3 is CASSQVGDARGTGGTKNIQYF. CDR3 sequence (DNA): TGCGCCAGCAGCCAAGTAGGAGATGCCCGAGGGACGGGGGGGACCAAAAACATTCAGTACTTC.

This sequence joins TRBV9 and TRBJ2-2; 9 bases agree with TRBD1. The CDR3 is 16 amino acids. The V and J ends lost 3 bases and 2 bases, in that order; junction bases with no gene match: 5. Germline V gene lookup returns CDR1 SGDLS and CDR2 YYNGEE. This chain's CDR3 is CASSGTGGANTGELFF. Written as DNA, the CDR3 is TGTGCCAGCAGCGGTACAGGGGGCGCCAACACCGGGGAGCTGTTTTTT.

The chain combines TRBV4-1 with TRBJ2-5; perhaps TRBD2 as D (5 bases). This CDR3 region has 15 residues. CDR1 MGHRA and CDR2 YSYEKL come from the germline V gene. V lost 1 base and J lost 5, with 14 bases in between. The DNA for the CDR3 is TGCGCCAGCAGCCAAGCAGACGGGATGTTCGAGACCCAGTACTTC. Translated, it gives CASSQADGMFETQYF.